This entry concerns a single TCR beta chain. No cognate antigen has been identified for it. Base qualities are not provided; no much larger clone lies one nucleotide away. Libraries were constructed by the immunoSEQ multiplex PCR assay. TCRdb limited this immuneACCESS table to in-frame rearrangements with V and J called. A share of clones is missing; checked studies link under half to unresolved V genes, and the rest is unexplained. The sample has some 80,000 clones on record, more than 80% of them singletons. Jointly, the top ten make up around 4% of the sample. The sample originates from a study of technical replicates of blood from several donors (dated by TCRdb to about 2017). Source material: PBMCs. This TCR was sampled from a human donor in good health. Some clones in this sample may be carry-over from other donors' samples.

CDR3 loop: CAWTEGGNYGYTF. In nucleotides, the sequence is TGTGCCTGGACCGAGGGTGGTAACTATGGCTACACCTTC. The receptor chain draws on TRBV30 and TRBJ1-2; the D gene is not confidently resolved. From cysteine to phenylalanine, the CDR3 is 13 amino acids long. CDR3 DNA only is kept here, 39 bases in frame from base 1. The germline V gene (reference sequence) provides CDR1 GTSNPN and CDR2 SVGIG. The V end loses 4 bases and the J end loses 1 base, and a stretch of 10 bases separates them.